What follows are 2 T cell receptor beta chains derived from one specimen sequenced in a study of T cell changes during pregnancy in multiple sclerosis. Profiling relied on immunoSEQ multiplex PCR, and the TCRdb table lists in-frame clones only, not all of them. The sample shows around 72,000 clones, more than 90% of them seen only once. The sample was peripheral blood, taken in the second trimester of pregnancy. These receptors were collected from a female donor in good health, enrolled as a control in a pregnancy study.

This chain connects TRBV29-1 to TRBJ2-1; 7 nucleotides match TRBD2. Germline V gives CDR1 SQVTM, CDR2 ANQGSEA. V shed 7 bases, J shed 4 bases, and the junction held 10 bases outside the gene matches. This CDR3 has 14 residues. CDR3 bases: TGCAGCGACCGGCGGGGCGGGGGTTACAATGAGCAGTTCTTC. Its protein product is CSDRRGGGYNEQFF.

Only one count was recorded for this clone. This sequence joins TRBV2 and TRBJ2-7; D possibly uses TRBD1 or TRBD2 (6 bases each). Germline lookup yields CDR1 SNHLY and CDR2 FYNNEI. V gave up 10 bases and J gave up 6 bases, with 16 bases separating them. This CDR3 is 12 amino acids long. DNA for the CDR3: TGTGCCACCAGGGGCGGGGTTTCCGAGCAGTACTTC. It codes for CATRGGVSEQYF.